These T cell receptor beta chains were read from a single sample in a study of long-term antiretroviral therapy in people with HIV. Assay used: immunoSEQ multiplex PCR; TCRdb lists only in-frame clones, some missing. The data show some 48,000 clones, about 88% seen once. The sequencing used unsorted PBMCs, collected 0.8 years after starting antiretroviral therapy. The receptors shown here come from a woman aged 18-30 years with HIV. Both conserved end residues are trimmed from each CDR3. For some rows the clone size is stated as once, few or many, or as a class when expanded; others skip it.

J: TRBJ1-5; V: TRBV5-5; length: 14; size: NA; CDR3: ASSSAGTGMGQPQH
J: TRBJ1-5; V: TRBV5-1; length: 13; size: NA; CDR3: ASSSTGTNNQPQH
J: TRBJ1-1; V: TRBV15; length: 9; size: NA; CDR3: ATQENTEAF
J: TRBJ2-7; V: TRBV11-3; length: 12; size: NA; CDR3: ASSRGRSSYEQY
J: TRBJ2-7; V: TRBV10-3; length: 11; size: few; CDR3: AISESIGNEQY
J: TRBJ2-1; V: TRBV5-4; length: 14; size: NA; CDR3: ASSHGSGQQINEQF
J: TRBJ1-1; V: TRBV10-3; length: 12; size: NA; CDR3: AISATSIGPEAF
J: TRBJ2-1; V: TRBV12-5; length: 15; size: NA; CDR3: ASGPPGQLAGGNEQF
J: TRBJ2-7; V: TRBV19; length: 13; size: few; CDR3: ASSIRARGWHEQY
J: TRBJ2-3; V: TRBV7-9; length: 15; size: NA; CDR3: ASSPSIDRASTDTQY
J: TRBJ1-2; V: TRBV4-3; length: 14; size: few; CDR3: ASSRQGAGRNYGYT
J: TRBJ2-4; V: TRBV11-3; length: 16; size: NA; CDR3: ASSWGQGSILAKNIQY
J: TRBJ2-3; V: TRBV10-1; length: 13; size: NA; CDR3: ASIRTRGTTDTQY
J: TRBJ2-1; V: TRBV28; length: 14; size: NA; CDR3: ASKTGGLAGHNEQF
J: TRBJ2-1; V: TRBV4-3; length: 15; size: few; CDR3: ASSQDRTSGRHNEQF
J: TRBJ2-2; V: TRBV6-5; length: 14; size: NA; CDR3: ASSYSPGQGAGELF
J: TRBJ1-5; V: TRBV7-2; length: 12; size: NA; CDR3: ASSGSNSNQPQH